These 30 T cell receptor beta chains were sequenced from one sample in a study of control samples from healthy donors and cancer patients. Sequencing was performed with immunoSEQ multiplex PCR; in TCRdb, only in-frame clones are kept and a portion is missing. The sample has about 75,000 clones; 94% are singletons. Sequenced: blood. All receptors derive from a woman between 35 and 50 years old in good health.

This chain links TRBV20-1 with TRBJ2-3; 7 nucleotides agree with TRBD1. Germline V gene sequence: CDR1 DFQATT, CDR2 SNEGSKA (reference sequence). Trimming cost V 3 bases and J 3 bases; bases outside gene matches: 3. This CDR3 comprises 13 residues. The chain's CDR3 is CSASTGVTDTQYF. The DNA for the CDR3 is TGCAGTGCTAGTACAGGGGTAACAGATACGCAGTATTTT.

The chain links TRBV29-1 to TRBJ2-5, with D possibly TRBD1 on 7 matching bases. This CDR3 contains 15 residues. Germline V lookup: CDR1 SQVTM, CDR2 ANQGSEA. V was shortened by 6 bases and J by 1 base, with 18 bases between the two germline ends. Here the CDR3 reads CSVGGSRQGQETQYF. Here the CDR3 DNA reads TGCAGCGTGGGGGGTTCGAGACAGGGCCAAGAGACCCAGTACTTC.

The chain recombines TRBV4-2 with TRBJ1-2; D uncertain. Trimming shortened V by 0 bases and J by 4 bases, and 3 bases separated the two germline ends. The CDR3 covers 12 residues. Germline V CDR1 and CDR2: LGHNA, YNFKEQ. Here the CDR3 reads CASSQDVYGYTF. The CDR3 bases are TGTGCCAGCAGCCAAGATGTCTATGGCTACACCTTC.

The chain recombines TRBV5-1 with TRBJ1-3, with TRBD1 identical over 7 bases. The length of the CDR3 is 18 residues. V was pared by 1 base and J by 4 bases, with 14 bases of the junction left unmatched. Germline CDR1 reads SGHRS; CDR2 reads YFSETQ. The CDR3 spells CASSLWRQGDPTGNTIYF. CDR3 DNA: TGCGCCAGCAGCTTGTGGAGACAGGGAGACCCTACGGGAAACACCATATATTTT.

V gene TRBV4-2 combines with J gene TRBJ2-3, with D tentatively TRBD2 (6 bases). The CDR3 spans 16 residues. The V and J ends lost 4 bases and 1 base respectively, with 15 bases between them. Germline-derived CDR1 and CDR2 are LGHNA and YNFKEQ. The CDR3 loop reads CASSPFLASGTDTQYF. The CDR3 DNA reads TGTGCCAGCAGCCCATTCCTAGCGTCAGGCACAGATACGCAGTATTTT.

The rearrangement links TRBV7-6 to TRBJ1-2; 9 bases agree with TRBD1. Germline loops: CDR1 SGHVS, CDR2 FNYEAQ. The CDR3 contains 18 residues. J lost 4 bases, V lost 5 bases, and 17 bases had no gene match. This CDR3 reads CASSRDREDLTAFYGYTF. The CDR3 nucleotides read TGTGCCAGCAGCCGGGACAGGGAGGATTTAACCGCCTTCTATGGCTACACCTTC.

DNA of the CDR3: TGTGCCAGCAGGACGTCCCGACCCACAGATACGCAGTATTTT. Its protein is CASRTSRPTDTQYF. The V gene is TRBV4-2, the J gene TRBJ2-3; D gene uncertain. The CDR3 sequence is 14 residues long. From germline, CDR1 is LGHNA and CDR2 YNFKEQ. V shed 6 bases and J shed 2 bases, with 12 bases lying between them.

This chain uses TRBV2 with TRBJ1-4; 9 bases agree with TRBD1. This CDR3 has 14 amino acids. The junction had 3 bases not matched to a gene; V was cut back by 6 bases and J by 4 bases. CDR1 SNHLY and CDR2 FYNNEI come from the germline V gene. The CDR3 reads CASRGTGSNEKLFF. CDR3 coding DNA: TGTGCCAGCAGGGGGACAGGGAGTAATGAAAAACTGTTTTTT.

The chain links TRBV15 to TRBJ2-2; D remains unclear. Per the germline V gene, CDR1 is LNHNV and CDR2 is YYDKDF (reference sequence). Trimming took 3 bases from V and 4 from J, leaving 9 bases between them. The length of the CDR3 is 14 residues. The CDR3 sequence is CATSRGSGTGELFF. The DNA for the CDR3 is TGTGCCACCAGCAGGGGGTCTGGCACCGGGGAGCTGTTTTTT.

This chain links TRBV30 with TRBJ2-7; 9 bases map to TRBD1. V lost 0 bases to trimming and J lost 3 bases; unmatched junction nucleotides: 6. The length of the CDR3 is 15 residues. Germline V gene sequence: CDR1 GTSNPN, CDR2 SVGIG (reference sequence). CDR3 DNA sequence: TGTGCCTGGAGTGTAACAGGGGGCTCCTTCTACGAGCAGTACTTC. Translated: CAWSVTGGSFYEQYF.

V usage is TRBV14 and J usage is TRBJ2-2, with no clear D. Germline V gives CDR1 SGHDN, CDR2 FVKESK. V was pared by 2 bases and J by 8 bases, with 9 bases between. The CDR3 length is 13 residues. The CDR3 DNA reads as TGTGCCAGCAGCCAATTGGCAGTGGGGGAGCTGTTTTTT. Its protein is CASSQLAVGELFF.

V is TRBV5-1 and J is TRBJ2-1; 8 bases map to TRBD1. The ends lost 3 bases at V and 4 bases at J; junction bases unmatched: 3. The V gene's germline CDR1 is SGHRS and CDR2 YFSETQ. The CDR3 totals 14 residues. The CDR3 bases are TGCGCCAGCAGCTCCGGACAGGGATACAATGAGCAGTTCTTC. Its translation is CASSSGQGYNEQFF.

Comment on this clone: The same CDR3 can be traced to other DNA sequences in this sample. The chain combines TRBV19 with TRBJ1-3; the D is unclear. V lost 1 base and J 0 bases, leaving 7 bases between the germline ends. The V gene's germline CDR1 is LNHDA and CDR2 SQIVND (reference sequence). This CDR3 has 15 residues. The CDR3 is CASSIGAGSGNTIYF. DNA for the CDR3: TGTGCCAGTAGTATAGGTGCGGGCTCTGGAAACACCATATATTTT.

J is TRBJ1-1 and V is TRBV3-1 (or the pseudogene TRBV3-2); D perhaps matches TRBD1 (6 bases). Looked up from germline, CDR1 is LGHDT and CDR2 is YNNKEL (reference sequence). The ends were cut back, 0 bases at V and 4 bases at J, with 21 bases in the middle. The CDR3 covers 18 residues. CDR3 loop: CASSQEIQTGVGGTEAFF. For the CDR3, the DNA is TGTGCCAGCAGCCAAGAAATTCAGACAGGCGTCGGAGGCACTGAAGCTTTCTTT.

The V call is TRBV18, the J call TRBJ2-7, with a tentative D call TRBD2 (6 bases). CDR1 is KGHSH, CDR2 LQKENI, per germline. The CDR3 totals 12 residues. Trimming left V 0 bases short and J 9 bases short, with 9 bases between. In DNA form, the CDR3 reads TGTGCCAGCTCACCACCCGCGGAGGGGCAGTACTTC. It yields the protein CASSPPAEGQYF.

V and J are TRBV6-5 and TRBJ1-5, with D possibly matching TRBD1 (5 bases). Germline lookup yields CDR1 MNHEY and CDR2 SVGAGI. The germline V and J ends were trimmed by 4 bases and 7 bases, with 11 bases remaining between them. CDR3 length equals 13 residues. As DNA, the CDR3 is TGTGCCAGCAGTTCAACAGGTGGACAGCCCCAGCATTTT. Translating it yields CASSSTGGQPQHF.

This chain joins TRBV6-5 and TRBJ2-1, with a possible D match to TRBD1 (5 bases). With 1 base removed from V and 4 bases from J, the gap between germline ends came to 11 bases. CDR1 MNHEY and CDR2 SVGAGI come from the germline V gene. CDR3 length equals 15 residues. CDR3 loop: CASSYLDKSYNEQFF. The CDR3 nucleotides are TGTGCCAGCAGTTACTTGGACAAGAGTTACAATGAGCAGTTCTTC.

Here the CDR3 reads CARKGMGRNQPQHF. The CDR3 DNA reads TGCGCCAGAAAGGGTATGGGGCGCAATCAGCCCCAGCATTTT. This chain connects TRBV23-1 to TRBJ1-5; TRBD1 is a possible D gene (5 bases). TRBV23-1 is an ORF; its function is uncertain. V lost 9 bases and J lost 2, with 14 bases in between. The CDR3 is made up of 14 amino acids.

The chain joins TRBV9 to TRBJ1-6; 7 positions agree with TRBD1. This CDR3 contains 14 residues. V shed 4 bases and J 6 bases; nucleotides not matched to a gene: 4. Germline V gives CDR1 SGDLS, CDR2 YYNGEE. This CDR3 reads CASSLDRVNSPLHF. CDR3 coding DNA: TGTGCCAGCAGCCTTGACAGGGTTAATTCACCCCTCCACTTT.

The V and J genes are TRBV7-9 and TRBJ2-1, with a possible D match to TRBD2 (6 bases). The CDR3 contains 19 residues. V lost 2 bases to trimming and J lost 0 bases, with 20 bases between them. Germline V gene sequence: CDR1 SEHNR, CDR2 FQNEAQ (reference sequence). CDR3 in amino acids: CASSLKSSALLSSYNEQFF. CDR3 DNA sequence: TGTGCCAGCAGCTTAAAGTCTAGCGCTCTACTAAGCTCCTACAATGAGCAGTTCTTC.

The V and J genes are TRBV11-3 and TRBJ2-2; D unresolved. CDR1 is SGHNT and CDR2 is YENEEA in the germline V gene. The CDR3 runs to 13 residues. V gave up 3 bases and J gave up 8 bases, with 10 bases separating them. In DNA form, the CDR3 reads TGTGCCAGCAGCTTTCTGCAAAATGGGGAGCTGTTTTTT. It yields the protein CASSFLQNGELFF.

The chain couples TRBV4-2 to TRBJ1-1; maybe TRBD1 (6 bases). This CDR3 is 15 amino acids long. CDR1 is LGHNA and CDR2 is YNFKEQ in the germline V gene. Deletions cut 1 base from V and 0 bases from J, with 9 bases between. The CDR3 spells CASSQGGTLNTEAFF. The CDR3, as DNA: TGTGCCAGCAGCCAAGGAGGGACACTGAACACTGAAGCTTTCTTT.

Only one count was recorded for this clone. The chain links TRBV12-3 or TRBV12-4 to TRBJ1-5, with D maybe TRBD1 (6 bases). Trimming stripped 5 bases from V and 4 bases from J, with 9 bases between. The CDR3 has 13 residues. The CDR3 loop reads CASSATGNQPQHF. The CDR3 region has the DNA TGTGCCAGCAGTGCTACAGGGAATCAGCCCCAGCATTTT.

J is TRBJ2-7 and V is TRBV27, with 7 bases matching TRBD2. The V gene's germline CDR1 is MNHEY and CDR2 SMNVEV (reference sequence). The ends lost 6 bases at V and 3 bases at J; junction bases unmatched: 11. There are 15 residues in the CDR3. CDR3 sequence reads: CASRVRAGANYEQYF. CDR3 sequence (DNA): TGTGCCAGCAGGGTCCGTGCGGGAGCGAACTACGAGCAGTACTTC.

This rearrangement joins TRBV6-5 to TRBJ1-1, with unresolved D. V was pared by 5 bases and J by 0 bases, with 7 bases between. Germline CDR1 MNHEY, CDR2 SVGAGI. The CDR3 runs to 13 residues. The CDR3 spells CASSIVVNTEAFF. CDR3 coding DNA: TGTGCCAGCAGTATAGTAGTGAACACTGAAGCTTTCTTT.

In this sample, this clone turned up once. The chain has TRBV24-1 and TRBJ1-2, with 9 bases lining up with TRBD1. V lost 8 bases and J lost 3; bases outside the gene matches: 9. The germline V gene encodes CDR1 KGHDR and CDR2 SFDVKD. This CDR3 has 15 residues. The DNA for the CDR3 is TGTGCCACCACCGGAACGAGGGACAGGGACTATGGCTACACCTTC. This sequence encodes CATTGTRDRDYGYTF.

This clone was detected once. The chain joins TRBV5-4 to TRBJ2-2; unclear D gene. Looked up from germline, CDR1 is SGHNT and CDR2 is YYREEE (reference sequence). The length of the CDR3 is 14 residues. Trimming stripped 0 bases from V and 5 bases from J, with 8 bases between. The CDR3 DNA sequence: TGTGCCAGCAGCTTGGAAGCTAGGACCGGGGAGCTGTTTTTT. Translating it yields CASSLEARTGELFF.

The chain has TRBV7-3 and TRBJ2-2, with D hard to call. This CDR3 contains 14 residues. In germline, CDR1 is SGHTA, CDR2 FQGTGA. The ends were cut back, 2 bases at V and 4 bases at J, with 8 bases in the middle. As DNA, the CDR3 is TGTGCCAGCAGCTTAGAACGTCGCACCGGGGAGCTGTTTTTT. Protein sequence: CASSLERRTGELFF.

The chain joins TRBV19 to TRBJ1-6, with TRBD1 matching over 7 bases. The CDR3 extends over 14 amino acids. The trim removed 7 bases at V and 10 bases at J, leaving 10 bases unmatched. Germline values: CDR1 LNHDA, CDR2 SQIVND (reference sequence). CDR3 DNA: TGTGCCAGTACCAACAGGGGTAGAGAATCACCCCTCCACTTT. Residues: CASTNRGRESPLHF.

The chain links TRBV7-8 to TRBJ1-5; no clear D. The V gene's germline CDR1 is SGHVS and CDR2 FQNEAQ. V shed 4 bases and J shed 5 bases, with 9 bases lying between them. The CDR3 is 13 residues long. DNA for the CDR3: TGTGCCAGCAGCTCCTTTATCGATCAGCCCCAGCATTTT. It specifies CASSSFIDQPQHF.